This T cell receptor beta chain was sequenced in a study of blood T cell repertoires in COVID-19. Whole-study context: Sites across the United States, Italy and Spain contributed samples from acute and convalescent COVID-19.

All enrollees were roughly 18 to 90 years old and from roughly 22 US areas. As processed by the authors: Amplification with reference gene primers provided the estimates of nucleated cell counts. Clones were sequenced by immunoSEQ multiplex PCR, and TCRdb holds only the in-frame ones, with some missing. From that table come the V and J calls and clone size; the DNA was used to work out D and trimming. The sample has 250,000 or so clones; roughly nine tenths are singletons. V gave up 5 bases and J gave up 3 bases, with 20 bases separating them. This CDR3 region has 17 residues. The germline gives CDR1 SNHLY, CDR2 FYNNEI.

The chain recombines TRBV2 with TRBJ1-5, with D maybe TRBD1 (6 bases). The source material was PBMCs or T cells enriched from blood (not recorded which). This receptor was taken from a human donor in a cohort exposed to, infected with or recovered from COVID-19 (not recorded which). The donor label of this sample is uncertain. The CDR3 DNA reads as TGTGCCAGCAGTCTCTTCGGTACAGGGTGGGACAATCAGCCCCAGCATTTT. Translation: CASSLFGTGWDNQPQHF.